This T cell receptor beta chain comes out of a study of beta chain features in type 1 diabetes. Overall study context: Patients and healthy donors were similar in age, gender and cell yields. Study results and caveats: Relative to healthy donors, patients appeared to have naive, central memory and Treg TCRB repertoires that were more similar. Moderate yet significant TCRB CDR3 shortening was seen in Type 1 diabetes patients in all four CD4+ subsets.

Expressed TCRB transcripts were sequenced after all isolated RNA was converted to cDNA. TCRdb keeps only in-frame clones here, not all; method: immunoSEQ multiplex PCR. The sample has over 40,000 clones; around 71% are singletons. With regard to this clone: What it binds is not known.

By way of CD45RO/CCR7/CD25/CD127/CD95/CD27, the CD4+ regulatory, stem cell-like memory, central memory and naive cells were sorted. The junction had 13 bases not matched to a gene; V was cut back by 3 bases and J by 5 bases. Germline CDR1 MGHRA, CDR2 YSYEKL. The CDR3 spans 17 residues. The sequence was collected from a young woman with type 1 diabetes. The genes are TRBV4-1 and TRBJ1-5; 7 bases align to TRBD1. Sequencing used Tregs from blood. The CDR3 loop reads CASSHSLDREVHQPQHF. In DNA form, the CDR3 reads TGCGCCAGCAGCCACTCACTAGACAGGGAGGTACATCAGCCCCAGCATTTT.